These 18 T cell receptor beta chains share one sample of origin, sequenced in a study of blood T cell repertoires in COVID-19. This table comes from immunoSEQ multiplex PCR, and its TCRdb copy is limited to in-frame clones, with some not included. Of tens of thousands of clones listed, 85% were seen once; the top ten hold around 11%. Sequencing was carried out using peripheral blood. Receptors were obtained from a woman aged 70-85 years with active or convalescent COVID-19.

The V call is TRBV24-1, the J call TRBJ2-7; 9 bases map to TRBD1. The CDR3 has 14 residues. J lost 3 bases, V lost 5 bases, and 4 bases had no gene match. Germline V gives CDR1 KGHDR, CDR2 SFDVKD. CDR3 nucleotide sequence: TGTGCCACCAGTGTGGGACAGGGTTACTACGAGCAGTACTTC. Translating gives CATSVGQGYYEQYF.

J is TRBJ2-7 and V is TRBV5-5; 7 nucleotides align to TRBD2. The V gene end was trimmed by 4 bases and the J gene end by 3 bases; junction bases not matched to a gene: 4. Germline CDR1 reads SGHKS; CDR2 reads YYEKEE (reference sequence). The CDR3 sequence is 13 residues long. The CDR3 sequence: CASSRSGDYEQYF. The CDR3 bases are TGTGCCAGCAGCCGCAGCGGGGACTACGAGCAGTACTTC.

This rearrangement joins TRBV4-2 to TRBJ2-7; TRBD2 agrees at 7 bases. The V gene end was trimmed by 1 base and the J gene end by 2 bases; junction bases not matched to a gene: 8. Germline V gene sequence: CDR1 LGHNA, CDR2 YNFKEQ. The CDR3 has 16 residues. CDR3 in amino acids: CASSQVAGDDAYEQYF. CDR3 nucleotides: TGTGCCAGCAGCCAAGTCGCGGGGGACGACGCCTACGAGCAGTACTTC.

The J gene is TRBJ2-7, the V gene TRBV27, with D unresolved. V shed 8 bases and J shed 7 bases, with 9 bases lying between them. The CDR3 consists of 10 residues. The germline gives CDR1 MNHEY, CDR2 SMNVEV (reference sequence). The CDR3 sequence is CASGLREQYF. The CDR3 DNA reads TGTGCCAGCGGTCTCAGAGAGCAGTACTTC.

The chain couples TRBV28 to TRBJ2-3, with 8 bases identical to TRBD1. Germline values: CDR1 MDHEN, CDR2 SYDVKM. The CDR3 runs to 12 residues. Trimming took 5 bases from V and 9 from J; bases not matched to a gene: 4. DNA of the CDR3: TGTGCCAGCAGTCCGGACAGGGCGACGCAGTATTTT. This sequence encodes CASSPDRATQYF. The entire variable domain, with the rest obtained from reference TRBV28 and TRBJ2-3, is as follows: DVKVTQSSRYLVKRTGEKVFLECVQDMDHENMFWYRQDPGLGLRLIYFSYDVKMKEKGDIPEGYSVSREKKERFSLILESASTNQTSMYLCASSPDRATQYFGPGTRLTVL.

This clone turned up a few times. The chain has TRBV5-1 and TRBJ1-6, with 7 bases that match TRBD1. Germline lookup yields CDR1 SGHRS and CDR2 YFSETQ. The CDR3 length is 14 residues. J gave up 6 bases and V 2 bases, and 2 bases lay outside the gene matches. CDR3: CASSFRDSNSPLHF. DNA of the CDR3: TGCGCCAGCAGCTTCCGGGACAGTAATTCACCCCTCCACTTT.

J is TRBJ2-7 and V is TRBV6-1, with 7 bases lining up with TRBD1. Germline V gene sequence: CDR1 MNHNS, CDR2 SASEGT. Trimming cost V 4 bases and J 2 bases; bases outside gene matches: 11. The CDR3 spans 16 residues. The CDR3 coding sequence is TGTGCCAGCAGTGTCCTTCCCGGGACAGTAACCTACGAGCAGTACTTC. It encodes CASSVLPGTVTYEQYF.

The CDR3: CASSLGGQGFYEQYF. The CDR3 DNA follows: TGTGCCAGCAGTTTGGGGGGGCAGGGGTTCTACGAGCAGTACTTC. The gene calls are TRBV28 and TRBJ2-7; D might be TRBD2 (7 bases). CDR1 and CDR2 (germline): MDHEN, SYDVKM. The length of the CDR3 is 15 residues. Trimming left V 3 bases short and J 3 bases short, with 15 bases between. Full variable domain (remainder filled in from reference TRBV28 and TRBJ2-7): DVKVTQSSRYLVKRTGEKVFLECVQDMDHENMFWYRQDPGLGLRLIYFSYDVKMKEKGDIPEGYSVSREKKERFSLILESASTNQTSMYLCASSLGGQGFYEQYFGPGTRLTVT.

CDR3 DNA: TGTGCCAGCAGTTACGGAGGACAGCTTTGGTACTTC. This gives the protein CASSYGGQLWYF. V is TRBV6-5 and J is TRBJ2-5, with D perhaps TRBD1 (6 bases). The length of the CDR3 is 12 residues. V shed 2 bases and J shed 13 bases, with 14 bases lying between them. Germline-derived CDR1 and CDR2 are MNHEY and SVGAGI.

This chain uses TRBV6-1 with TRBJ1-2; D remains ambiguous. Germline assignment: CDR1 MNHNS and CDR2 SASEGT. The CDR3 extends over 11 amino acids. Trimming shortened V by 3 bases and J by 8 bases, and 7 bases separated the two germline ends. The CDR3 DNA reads TGTGCCAGCAGTGACCACATCGGCTACACCTTC. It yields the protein CASSDHIGYTF.

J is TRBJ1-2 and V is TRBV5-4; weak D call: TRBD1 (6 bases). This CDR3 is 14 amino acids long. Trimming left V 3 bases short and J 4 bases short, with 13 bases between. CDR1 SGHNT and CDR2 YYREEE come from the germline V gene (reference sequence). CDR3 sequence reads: CASSWEGGLYGYTF. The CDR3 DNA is TGTGCCAGCAGCTGGGAAGGGGGTCTCTATGGCTACACCTTC.

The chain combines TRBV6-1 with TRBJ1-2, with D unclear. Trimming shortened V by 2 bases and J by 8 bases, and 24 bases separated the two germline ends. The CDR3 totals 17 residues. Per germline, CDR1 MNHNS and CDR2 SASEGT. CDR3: CASSEFPHYQNPGGYTF. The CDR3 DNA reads TGTGCCAGCAGTGAATTCCCTCACTACCAGAACCCTGGGGGCTACACCTTC.

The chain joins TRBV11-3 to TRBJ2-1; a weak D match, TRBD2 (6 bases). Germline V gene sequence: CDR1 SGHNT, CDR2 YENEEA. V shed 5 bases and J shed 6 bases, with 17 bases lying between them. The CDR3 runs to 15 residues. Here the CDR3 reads CASSGPGLPSNEQFF. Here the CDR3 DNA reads TGTGCCAGCAGCGGTCCGGGACTGCCCTCCAATGAGCAGTTCTTC.

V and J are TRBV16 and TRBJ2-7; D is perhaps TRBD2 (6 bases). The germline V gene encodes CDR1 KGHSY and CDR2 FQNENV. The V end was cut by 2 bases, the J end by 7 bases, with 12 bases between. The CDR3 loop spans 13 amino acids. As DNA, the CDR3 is TGTGCCAGCAGCCAAGACGGGACTCGAGAGCAGTACTTC. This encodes CASSQDGTREQYF.

DNA of the CDR3: TGCAGCGCGACGACAGGGCTAAGCACAGATACGCAGTATTTT. It encodes CSATTGLSTDTQYF. The genes are TRBV29-1 and TRBJ2-3; 7 nucleotides line up with TRBD1. V lost 7 bases and J lost 0; bases outside the gene matches: 7. The germline V gene encodes CDR1 SQVTM and CDR2 ANQGSEA. This CDR3 contains 14 residues.

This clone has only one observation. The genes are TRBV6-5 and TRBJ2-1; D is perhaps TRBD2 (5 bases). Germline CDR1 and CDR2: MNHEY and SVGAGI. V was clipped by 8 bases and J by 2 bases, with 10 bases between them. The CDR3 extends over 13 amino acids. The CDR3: CASWAGAYNEQFF. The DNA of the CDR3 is TGTGCCAGCTGGGCCGGGGCCTACAATGAGCAGTTCTTC.

The CDR3 region has the DNA TGCAGCGTTGCCACAGGGTTTGGCTACACCTTC. It is translated as CSVATGFGYTF. The chain couples TRBV29-1 to TRBJ1-2; a weak D match, TRBD1 (6 bases). V was cut by 4 bases and J by 7 bases, with 10 bases left in between. This CDR3 comprises 11 residues. The germline gives CDR1 SQVTM, CDR2 ANQGSEA. Together with reference TRBV29-1 and TRBJ1-2, the CDR3 gives the full variable domain: SAVISQKPSRDICQRGTSLTIQCQVDSQVTMMFWYRQQPGQSLTLIATANQGSEATYESGFVIDKFPISRPNLTFSTLTVSNMSPEDSSIYLCSVATGFGYTFGSGTRLTVV.

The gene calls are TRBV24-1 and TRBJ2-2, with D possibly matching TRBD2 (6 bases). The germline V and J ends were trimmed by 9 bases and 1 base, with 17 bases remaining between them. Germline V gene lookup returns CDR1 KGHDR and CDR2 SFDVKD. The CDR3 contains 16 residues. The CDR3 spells CATAGGTAKNTGELFF. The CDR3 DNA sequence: TGTGCCACCGCCGGCGGGACGGCAAAGAACACCGGGGAGCTGTTTTTT.